A selection of T cell receptor beta chains follows, all from one sample in a study of T cells in Graves' hyperthyroidism and ophthalmopathy. Each CDR3 protein gets one entry after TCRdb re-called the multiplex PCR reads with MiXCR. The table lists 610,000 or so distinct CDR3 sequences, 35% to 55% of them singletons. The sample was peripheral blood or thyroid tissue (not recorded which). The origin of the receptors is a woman between 18 and 30 years old with Graves' hyperthyroidism. Each CDR3 is given with its conserved first and last residue. A D gene is named only where the DNA matches it firmly. Some rows have no size entry. The others give once, few or many, or a class for an expanded clone.

clone_size: NA
j_call: TRBJ2-6
d_call: NA
v_call: TRBV15
cdr3_aa: CATSRDWQGSGANVLTF
cdr3_nt: TGTGCCACCAGCAGAGATTGGCAGGGCTCTGGGGCCAACGTCCTGACTTTC

clone_size: NA
j_call: TRBJ1-1
d_call: NA
v_call: TRBV18
cdr3_aa: CASSPSKNMNTEAFF
cdr3_nt: TGTGCCAGCTCACCTTCTAAGAACATGAACACTGAAGCTTTCTTT

clone_size: NA
j_call: TRBJ1-1
d_call: NA
v_call: TRBV29-1
cdr3_aa: CSGGPGGHNTEAFF
cdr3_nt: TGCAGCGGGGGTCCCGGGGGACACAACACTGAAGCTTTCTTT

clone_size: many
j_call: TRBJ1-3
d_call: NA
v_call: TRBV5-1
cdr3_aa: CASSLVSLVDTIYF
cdr3_nt: TGCGCCAGCAGCTTGGTATCCCTGGTGGACACCATATATTTT

clone_size: many
j_call: TRBJ2-1
d_call: NA
v_call: TRBV2
cdr3_aa: CASSAVNEQFF
cdr3_nt: TGTGCCAGCAGCGCCGTTAATGAGCAGTTCTTC

clone_size: many
j_call: TRBJ2-5
d_call: TRBD1
v_call: TRBV29-1
cdr3_aa: CSVSGTGEIQETQYF
cdr3_nt: TGCAGCGTTTCCGGGACAGGGGAGATCCAAGAGACCCAGTACTTC

clone_size: NA
j_call: TRBJ2-2
d_call: NA
v_call: TRBV2
cdr3_aa: CASVEQAGRNTGELFF
cdr3_nt: TGTGCCAGCGTTGAACAGGCGGGACGAAACACCGGGGAGCTGTTTTTT

clone_size: NA
j_call: TRBJ2-5
d_call: TRBD2
v_call: TRBV20-1
cdr3_aa: CSARRGRAGEETQYF
cdr3_nt: TGCAGTGCTAGGCGCGGACGAGCGGGAGAGGAGACCCAGTACTTC

clone_size: many
j_call: TRBJ1-2
d_call: NA
v_call: TRBV11-3
cdr3_aa: CASSLNWQRGYTF
cdr3_nt: TGTGCCAGCAGCCTTAACTGGCAGCGCGGCTACACCTTC

clone_size: NA
j_call: TRBJ1-2
d_call: NA
v_call: TRBV6-1
cdr3_aa: CASSPSDSPGYTF
cdr3_nt: TGTGCCAGCAGTCCATCCGACTCGCCGGGCTACACCTTC

clone_size: NA
j_call: TRBJ2-5
d_call: NA
v_call: TRBV7-2
cdr3_aa: CASVLGHGRETQYF
cdr3_nt: TGTGCCAGCGTCTTGGGACACGGGAGGGAGACCCAGTACTTC

clone_size: NA
j_call: TRBJ1-1
d_call: NA
v_call: TRBV20-1
cdr3_aa: CSARDTGGNTEAFF
cdr3_nt: TGCAGTGCTAGAGATACGGGAGGGAACACTGAAGCTTTCTTT

clone_size: many
j_call: TRBJ1-1
d_call: NA
v_call: TRBV29-1
cdr3_aa: CSAFDNPVNTEAFF
cdr3_nt: TGCAGCGCTTTTGACAATCCGGTGAACACTGAAGCTTTCTTT

clone_size: NA
j_call: TRBJ2-1
d_call: TRBD2
v_call: TRBV20-1
cdr3_aa: CSASSGRGYNEQFF
cdr3_nt: TGCAGTGCTAGTAGCGGGAGGGGCTACAATGAGCAGTTCTTC

clone_size: many
j_call: TRBJ1-4
d_call: NA
v_call: TRBV2
cdr3_aa: CASGGQPVKKLFF
cdr3_nt: TGTGCCAGCGGAGGTCAGCCCGTGAAAAAACTGTTTTTT

clone_size: many
j_call: TRBJ2-7
d_call: TRBD1
v_call: TRBV7-9
cdr3_aa: CASRSGGDRVVYEQYF
cdr3_nt: TGTGCCAGCAGATCAGGGGGGGACAGGGTGGTCTACGAGCAGTACTTC

clone_size: NA
j_call: TRBJ1-1
d_call: NA
v_call: TRBV5-1
cdr3_aa: CASSLGRYTEAFF
cdr3_nt: TGCGCCAGCAGCTTGGGACGGTACACTGAAGCTTTCTTT

clone_size: few
j_call: TRBJ1-3
d_call: TRBD1
v_call: TRBV12-3/TRBV12-4
cdr3_aa: CASSAGTGNRLVRTIYF
cdr3_nt: TGTGCCAGCAGTGCCGGGACAGGGAATCGTCTAGTTAGGACCATATATTTT

clone_size: NA
j_call: TRBJ2-7
d_call: TRBD2
v_call: TRBV5-1
cdr3_aa: CASSLNYRTSEISPTYEQYF
cdr3_nt: TGCGCCAGCAGCTTGAACTATCGGACTAGCGAGATTTCACCCACCTACGAGCAGTACTTC

clone_size: NA
j_call: TRBJ2-7
d_call: TRBD2
v_call: TRBV2
cdr3_aa: CASSPIPHQGTSSYEQYF
cdr3_nt: TGCGCCAGCAGCCCCATCCCCCACCAGGGGACTAGCTCCTACGAGCAGTACTTC

clone_size: NA
j_call: TRBJ1-6
d_call: NA
v_call: TRBV7-2
cdr3_aa: CASSLEGRENSPLHF
cdr3_nt: TGTGCCAGCAGCTTAGAGGGCAGGGAGAATTCACCCCTCCACTTT

clone_size: NA
j_call: TRBJ2-1
d_call: TRBD2
v_call: TRBV7-6
cdr3_aa: CASSPLEGLAGDNEQFF
cdr3_nt: TGTGCCAGCAGCCCTCTGGAGGGACTAGCGGGAGATAATGAGCAGTTCTTC

clone_size: many
j_call: TRBJ1-5
d_call: NA
v_call: TRBV12-3/TRBV12-4
cdr3_aa: CASSFESYRVSNQPQHF
cdr3_nt: TGTGCCAGCAGTTTTGAGTCGTATCGGGTAAGCAATCAGCCCCAGCATTTT

clone_size: many
j_call: TRBJ2-7
d_call: NA
v_call: TRBV5-1
cdr3_aa: CASSLGRTEQSYEQYF
cdr3_nt: TGCGCCAGCAGCTTGGGGCGGACGGAACAGTCCTACGAGCAGTACTTC

clone_size: many
j_call: TRBJ2-5
d_call: NA
v_call: TRBV7-9
cdr3_aa: CASSFGSWETQYF
cdr3_nt: TGTGCCAGCAGCTTTGGGAGTTGGGAGACCCAGTACTTC

clone_size: many
j_call: TRBJ1-2
d_call: NA
v_call: TRBV4-1
cdr3_aa: CASSVGGIYGYTF
cdr3_nt: TGCGCCAGCAGTGTTGGGGGTATATATGGCTACACCTTC

clone_size: many
j_call: TRBJ2-7
d_call: TRBD2
v_call: TRBV7-2
cdr3_aa: CASSPARTSLTEQYF
cdr3_nt: TGTGCCAGCAGCCCAGCACGGACTAGTTTGACCGAGCAGTACTTC

clone_size: many
j_call: TRBJ2-5
d_call: NA
v_call: TRBV5-8
cdr3_aa: CASSFSQGQETQYF
cdr3_nt: TGTGCCAGCAGCTTCAGCCAGGGGCAAGAGACCCAGTACTTC

clone_size: many
j_call: TRBJ2-2
d_call: NA
v_call: TRBV7-8
cdr3_aa: CAGVVLASTGELFF
cdr3_nt: TGTGCCGGGGTGGTGCTAGCGAGCACCGGGGAGCTGTTTTTT

clone_size: NA
j_call: TRBJ1-4
d_call: NA
v_call: TRBV15
cdr3_aa: CATSRGRTATNEKLFF
cdr3_nt: TGTGCCACCAGCAGAGGGAGGACGGCAACTAATGAAAAACTGTTTTTT

clone_size: many
j_call: TRBJ1-2
d_call: NA
v_call: TRBV9
cdr3_aa: CASSVAPRTARTPYGYTF
cdr3_nt: TGTGCCAGCAGCGTAGCCCCTCGGACAGCCCGAACACCCTATGGCTACACCTTC

clone_size: many
j_call: TRBJ1-4
d_call: TRBD1
v_call: TRBV5-1
cdr3_aa: CASSSGTGGEKLFF
cdr3_nt: TGCGCCAGCAGCTCCGGGACAGGGGGAGAAAAACTGTTTTTT

clone_size: many
j_call: TRBJ2-7
d_call: NA
v_call: TRBV12-3/TRBV12-4
cdr3_aa: CASSLQTTAEQYF
cdr3_nt: TGTGCCAGCAGTCTGCAGACAACGGCCGAGCAGTACTTC

clone_size: NA
j_call: TRBJ1-2
d_call: NA
v_call: TRBV29-1
cdr3_aa: CTGRGEGGYTF
cdr3_nt: TGCACCGGACGGGGGGAGGGTGGCTACACCTTC

clone_size: NA
j_call: TRBJ2-5
d_call: TRBD2
v_call: TRBV2
cdr3_aa: CASSDGTSRPETQYF
cdr3_nt: TGTGCCAGCAGTGACGGGACTAGTCGGCCAGAGACCCAGTACTTC

clone_size: many
j_call: TRBJ2-2
d_call: TRBD2
v_call: TRBV12-3/TRBV12-4
cdr3_aa: CASRPTSGSNTGELFF
cdr3_nt: TGTGCCAGCAGGCCTACTAGCGGGTCGAACACCGGGGAGCTGTTTTTT

clone_size: NA
j_call: TRBJ2-5
d_call: TRBD1
v_call: TRBV7-8
cdr3_aa: CASSSPDRGKETQYF
cdr3_nt: TGTGCCAGCAGCAGCCCAGACAGGGGAAAGGAGACCCAGTACTTC

clone_size: NA
j_call: TRBJ2-5
d_call: NA
v_call: TRBV15
cdr3_aa: CATSRGGHQYF
cdr3_nt: TGTGCCACCAGCAGAGGTGGACATCAGTACTTC

clone_size: many
j_call: TRBJ1-2
d_call: NA
v_call: TRBV13
cdr3_aa: CASSPTGRGDYGYTF
cdr3_nt: TGTGCCAGCAGCCCAACAGGGAGGGGTGACTATGGCTACACCTTC

clone_size: many
j_call: TRBJ2-2
d_call: NA
v_call: TRBV7-7
cdr3_aa: CASSLGGGRRNTGELFF
cdr3_nt: TGTGCTAGCAGCTTAGGGGGGGGGCGTCGGAACACCGGGGAGCTGTTTTTT

clone_size: NA
j_call: TRBJ1-5
d_call: NA
v_call: TRBV7-2
cdr3_aa: CASSWDKVSNQPQHF
cdr3_nt: TGTGCCAGCAGCTGGGATAAGGTCAGCAATCAGCCCCAGCATTTT

clone_size: once
j_call: TRBJ1-1
d_call: NA
v_call: TRBV20-1
cdr3_aa: CSATPRGSAFF
cdr3_nt: TGCAGTGCTACCCCCCGGGGATCGGCTTTCTTT

clone_size: few
j_call: TRBJ2-5
d_call: NA
v_call: TRBV7-3
cdr3_aa: CASSEYGTLQETQYF
cdr3_nt: TGTGCCAGCAGCGAATACGGGACTTTACAAGAGACCCAGTACTTC

clone_size: NA
j_call: TRBJ1-6
d_call: NA
v_call: TRBV2
cdr3_aa: CASSELRVRRGSPLHF
cdr3_nt: TGTGCCAGCAGTGAACTAAGGGTCAGGCGAGGCTCACCCCTCCACTTT

clone_size: NA
j_call: TRBJ1-1
d_call: TRBD1
v_call: TRBV20-1
cdr3_aa: CSDRGVNTEAFF
cdr3_nt: TGCAGTGACAGGGGCGTGAACACTGAAGCTTTCTTT

clone_size: many
j_call: TRBJ2-6
d_call: TRBD1
v_call: TRBV6-1
cdr3_aa: CAILDRTSSGANVLTF
cdr3_nt: TGTGCCATCCTGGACAGGACAAGCTCTGGGGCCAACGTCCTGACTTTC

clone_size: many
j_call: TRBJ1-2
d_call: NA
v_call: TRBV10-3
cdr3_aa: CAIRGRTNYGYTF
cdr3_nt: TGTGCCATCAGAGGACGGACAAACTATGGCTACACCTTC

clone_size: many
j_call: TRBJ1-1
d_call: NA
v_call: TRBV27
cdr3_aa: CASKVGTEAFF
cdr3_nt: TGTGCCAGCAAGGTCGGCACTGAAGCTTTCTTT

clone_size: NA
j_call: TRBJ2-7
d_call: TRBD2
v_call: TRBV5-1
cdr3_aa: CASSPTLAGGPSSYEQYF
cdr3_nt: TGCGCCAGCAGCCCCACTCTAGCGGGAGGGCCCAGCTCCTACGAGCAGTACTTC

clone_size: many
j_call: TRBJ2-7
d_call: NA
v_call: TRBV7-9
cdr3_aa: CASSLAGTSFDEQHF
cdr3_nt: TGTGCCAGCAGCTTGGCCGGGACATCCTTCGACGAGCAGCACTTC

clone_size: many
j_call: TRBJ1-2
d_call: NA
v_call: TRBV12-3/TRBV12-4
cdr3_aa: CASSRGIEQNNYGYTF
cdr3_nt: TGTGCCAGCAGTAGGGGGATCGAACAGAATAACTATGGCTACACCTTC

clone_size: many
j_call: TRBJ1-1
d_call: NA
v_call: TRBV6-5
cdr3_aa: CASSYFGGASTEAFF
cdr3_nt: TGTGCCAGCAGTTACTTCGGGGGGGCGAGTACTGAAGCTTTCTTT

clone_size: NA
j_call: TRBJ2-1
d_call: TRBD2
v_call: TRBV7-3
cdr3_aa: CASSPRPRKLAGHYNEQFF
cdr3_nt: TGTGCCAGCAGCCCTCGGCCGAGGAAACTAGCGGGACACTACAATGAGCAGTTCTTC

clone_size: NA
j_call: TRBJ1-2
d_call: NA
v_call: TRBV29-1
cdr3_aa: CSVETDTGTDGYTF
cdr3_nt: TGCAGCGTTGAAACTGATACAGGCACAGATGGCTACACCTTC